The 21 T cell receptor beta chains presented below share a single source sample, sequenced in a study of T cells after posttransplantation cyclophosphamide. TCRdb's table, derived via immunoSEQ multiplex PCR, lists solely in-frame clones and lacks some. The sample lists approximately 5,900 clones, approximately 83% occurring once. Cyclophosphamide on days +3 and +4 followed busulfan-fludarabine conditioning and a marrow graft. The material sequenced was CD4+ T cells sorted from blood, taken approximately 380 days after allogeneic stem cell transplant with posttransplant cyclophosphamide. Receptors were obtained from a male patient aged 50 to 60 who received an allogeneic stem cell transplant from a related donor and was CMV-positive. Some T cells could come from the graft donor.

The chain carries TRBV18 and TRBJ1-1, with D perhaps TRBD1 (5 bases). Trimming removed 6 bases at V and 5 bases at J, with 13 bases between. In germline, CDR1 is KGHSH, CDR2 LQKENI. The CDR3 covers 13 residues. The CDR3 coding sequence is TGTGCCAGCTCGGGGGAGGTTGGGACTGAAGCTTTCTTT. Its translation: CASSGEVGTEAFF.

The chain employs TRBV5-8 and TRBJ1-1; TRBD1 matches at 8 bases. Germline V lookup: CDR1 SGHTS, CDR2 YDEGEE. The length of the CDR3 is 15 residues. V was clipped by 3 bases and J by 1 base; unmatched bases: 5. For the CDR3, the DNA is TGTGCCAGCAGCTCCAGGGGGCGAGGGAACACTGAAGCTTTCTTT. Its protein is CASSSRGRGNTEAFF.

The CDR3 here is CASETGAFNTGELFF. CDR3 sequence (DNA): TGCGCCAGCGAGACAGGGGCTTTCAACACCGGGGAGCTGTTTTTT. This chain uses TRBV10-2 with TRBJ2-2, with 8 bases lining up with TRBD1. Germline V CDR1 and CDR2: WSHSY, SAAADI. Germline trimming cut 8 bases from V and 2 bases from J; bases unmatched to any gene: 7. This CDR3 is built from 15 residues.

In this sample, this clone turned up once. This rearrangement joins TRBV9 to TRBJ2-7, with 8 bases lining up with TRBD2. Trimming removed 3 bases from V and 10 bases from J; junction bases left unmatched: 12. Germline CDR1 is SGDLS and CDR2 is YYNGEE. The CDR3 covers 14 residues. The CDR3 reads CASSARTSLTEQYF. The CDR3 region has the DNA TGTGCCAGCAGCGCGCGGACTAGCCTTACGGAACAGTACTTC.

The chain recombines TRBV9 with TRBJ1-3, with 9 bases that match TRBD1. The germline CDR1 and CDR2 sequences are SGDLS and YYNGEE. V gave up 0 bases and J gave up 0 bases; unmatched junction bases: 4. This CDR3 region has 17 residues. CDR3 residues: CASSVAGQGRSGNTIYF. The CDR3 DNA reads TGTGCCAGCAGCGTAGCGGGACAGGGCCGCTCTGGAAACACCATATATTTT.

The chain is built from TRBV19 and TRBJ1-2; no clear D gene. The CDR3 length is 15 residues. Germline lookup yields CDR1 LNHDA and CDR2 SQIVND (reference sequence). V lost 0 bases to trimming and J lost 4 bases, with 12 bases between them. CDR3: CASSIDHSTTYGYTF. DNA of the CDR3: TGTGCCAGTAGTATAGATCACAGTACCACCTATGGCTACACCTTC. Looking up the rest from reference TRBV19 and TRBJ1-2 gives the full variable domain: DGGITQSPKYLFRKEGQNVTLSCEQNLNHDAMYWYRQDPGQGLRLIYYSQIVNDFQKGDIAEGYSVSREKKESFPLTVTSAQKNPTAFYLCASSIDHSTTYGYTFGSGTRLTVV.

The J gene is TRBJ2-7, the V gene TRBV7-9; no clear D. The ends were cut back, 2 bases at V and 0 bases at J, with 8 bases in the middle. Germline CDR1 is SEHNR and CDR2 is FQNEAQ (reference sequence). CDR3 length equals 14 residues. The CDR3: CASSLSIFSYEQYF. CDR3 in DNA: TGTGCCAGCAGCTTATCCATTTTCTCCTACGAGCAGTACTTC.

The CDR3 loop is CASRADLGSGELFF. For the CDR3, the DNA is TGCGCCAGCCGAGCTGATCTCGGTTCCGGGGAGCTGTTTTTT. J is TRBJ2-2 and V is TRBV5-1; D is ambiguous. Germline lookup yields CDR1 SGHRS and CDR2 YFSETQ. Trimming left V 7 bases short and J 6 bases short, with 16 bases between. The CDR3 loop spans 14 amino acids.

The V and J genes are TRBV27 and TRBJ1-2; 10 nucleotides match TRBD1. This CDR3 has 13 amino acids. Per germline, CDR1 MNHEY and CDR2 SMNVEV (reference sequence). V dropped 6 bases and J dropped 8; count of bases not matched to a gene: 6. CDR3 protein: CASSSDRGLGYTF. CDR3 nucleotide sequence: TGTGCCAGCAGCTCCGACAGGGGGCTAGGCTACACCTTC.

This clone appeared a single time. The chain joins TRBV18 to TRBJ2-3; 11 bases are a match to TRBD1. The germline CDR1 and CDR2 sequences are KGHSH and LQKENI. V was clipped by 3 bases and J by 3 bases; unmatched bases: 5. The CDR3 loop spans 16 amino acids. The CDR3 region is CASSPGQGAGTDTQYF. The DNA for the CDR3 is TGTGCCAGCTCACCTGGACAGGGGGCCGGGACAGATACGCAGTATTTT. The full variable domain, completed using reference TRBV18 and TRBJ2-3, is NAGVMQNPRHLVRRRGQEARLRCSPMKGHSHVYWYRQLPEEGLKFMVYLQKENIIDESGMPKERFSAEFPKEGPSILRIQQVVRGDSAAYFCASSPGQGAGTDTQYFGPGTRLTVL.

The chain joins TRBV5-6 to TRBJ1-1; D is unresolved. The V end was cut by 4 bases, the J end by 5 bases, with 15 bases between. The CDR3 runs to 14 residues. In germline, CDR1 is SGHDT, CDR2 YYEEEE. The CDR3 loop reads CASSIGSGSTEAFF. The CDR3 nucleotides are TGTGCCAGCAGCATAGGATCGGGGAGTACTGAAGCTTTCTTT. The variable domain in full, with the rest retrieved from reference TRBV5-6 and TRBJ1-1, is DAGVTQSPTHLIKTRGQQVTLRCSPKSGHDTVSWYQQALGQGPQFIFQYYEEEERQRGNFPDRFSGHQFPNYSSELNVNALLLGDSALYLCASSIGSGSTEAFFGQGTRLTVV.

The gene calls are TRBV2 and TRBJ2-3; the D is unclear. The CDR3 sequence is 13 residues long. V was clipped by 6 bases and J by 2 bases, with 9 bases between them. Germline CDR1 and CDR2: SNHLY and FYNNEI. The CDR3 region is CASRREVTDTQYF. DNA for the CDR3: TGTGCCAGCAGGAGAGAGGTCACAGATACGCAGTATTTT.

The chain combines TRBV6-6 with TRBJ2-7; possibly TRBD1 for D (5 bases). V was pared by 5 bases and J by 6 bases, with 17 bases between. The CDR3 totals 14 residues. Germline values: CDR1 MNHNY, CDR2 SVGAGI (reference sequence). The CDR3 DNA sequence: TGTGCCAGCAGTGACCGACAGCCCCCTATCGAGCAGTACTTC. Translated: CASSDRQPPIEQYF.

The CDR3 sequence is CASSFGGGNTGELFF. Here the CDR3 DNA reads TGCGCCAGCAGCTTTGGCGGGGGGAACACCGGGGAGCTGTTTTTT. This rearrangement joins TRBV5-1 to TRBJ2-2; TRBD2 matches 7 bases. The CDR3 has 15 residues. Per the germline V gene, CDR1 is SGHRS and CDR2 is YFSETQ. V gave up 2 bases and J gave up 1 base; unmatched junction bases: 2.

CDR3 amino acids: CASKREGPYAGYTGELFF. In nucleotides, the CDR3 is TGTGCCAGCAAAAGGGAGGGACCTTACGCTGGATACACCGGGGAGCTGTTTTTT. This chain connects TRBV2 to TRBJ2-2; 7 positions match TRBD2. The trim removed 7 bases at V and 3 bases at J, leaving 17 bases unmatched. The CDR3 runs 18 residues. Per germline, CDR1 SNHLY and CDR2 FYNNEI.

This clone has only one observation. The chain couples TRBV11-2 to TRBJ1-1; D is uncertain. The ends were cut back, 6 bases at V and 11 bases at J, with 22 bases in the middle. This CDR3 is 14 amino acids long. Per the germline V gene, CDR1 is SGHAT and CDR2 is FQNNGV. CDR3 region: CASSTPGEPPVAFF. As DNA, the CDR3 is TGTGCCAGCAGTACGCCGGGAGAACCCCCTGTGGCTTTCTTT.

The J gene is TRBJ2-1, the V gene TRBV6-1; 10 bases fit TRBD2. This CDR3 is built from 14 residues. With V trimmed by 7 bases and J by 11 bases, 11 bases remained unmatched. CDR1 MNHNS and CDR2 SASEGT come from the germline V gene. CDR3 nucleotide sequence: TGTGCCAGCATCCCGGGGAGCGGGAGGGCCAAGCAGTTCTTC. Translation gives CASIPGSGRAKQFF.

The chain employs TRBV5-6 and TRBJ1-2; TRBD1 aligns across 7 bases. The germline gives CDR1 SGHDT, CDR2 YYEEEE. The V and J ends lost 4 bases and 7 bases, in that order; junction bases with no gene match: 4. This CDR3 spans 12 amino acids. CDR3 nucleotide sequence: TGTGCCAGCAGCCAAGACAGGGTTGGCTACACCTTC. Protein sequence: CASSQDRVGYTF.

The chain has TRBV30 and TRBJ2-7; 14 bases match TRBD2. The CDR3 is 13 residues long. V shed 8 bases and J 6 bases; nucleotides not matched to a gene: 6. CDR1 and CDR2 from the germline V gene are GTSNPN and SVGIG (reference sequence). CDR3 in DNA: TGTGCCGTGGGACTAGCGGGAGTCCGCGAGCAGTACTTC. Amino acids: CAVGLAGVREQYF.

The J gene is TRBJ1-5, the V gene TRBV2, with D uncertain. Trimming pared 6 bases from V and 3 bases from J, leaving 12 bases between. This CDR3 is built from 14 residues. Germline CDR1 is SNHLY and CDR2 is FYNNEI. The CDR3 sequence is CASRLYRDNQPQHF. The CDR3 nucleotides read TGTGCCAGCAGGCTCTACAGAGACAATCAGCCCCAGCATTTT.

The genes are TRBV5-4 and TRBJ2-5; D perhaps matches TRBD1 (6 bases). The V end lost 0 bases, the J end lost 1 base, and 10 bases lay between the germline ends. The CDR3 contains 15 residues. Germline CDR1 reads SGHNT; CDR2 reads YYREEE (reference sequence). In DNA form, the CDR3 reads TGTGCCAGCAGCTTGGCCCCAGGGGTCCAAGAGACCCAGTACTTC. Protein product: CASSLAPGVQETQYF.